A single sample gave rise to the 16 T cell receptor beta chains below, sequenced in a study of cytomegalovirus exposure and HLA in healthy donors. Primers: 60 Vbeta forward and 13 Jbeta reverse. Profiling relied on immunoSEQ multiplex PCR, and the TCRdb table lists in-frame clones only, not all of them. There are roughly 190,000 clones in the sample; over 70% occur only once, and 1.5% to 2% lies in the top ten. Sequenced input: PBMCs. The receptor set was obtained from a man aged 35-49 years in good health and CMV-seropositive.

In the case of this clone: Distinct nucleotide sequences in the sample also encode this CDR3. This chain uses TRBV6-1 with TRBJ1-5; no firm D call. The V gene lost 2 bases and the J gene lost 6 bases, with 5 bases spanning the gap. Looked up from germline, CDR1 is MNHNS and CDR2 is SASEGT. The CDR3 contains 12 residues. The chain's CDR3 is CASSELSQPQHF. The CDR3 coding sequence is TGTGCCAGCAGTGAACTTTCTCAGCCCCAGCATTTT.

J is TRBJ2-6 and V is TRBV5-1; maybe TRBD2 (6 bases). Germline CDR1 is SGHRS and CDR2 is YFSETQ. CDR3 size: 15 residues. V shed 6 bases and J shed 0 bases, with 10 bases lying between them. The CDR3 here is CASNLGGSGANVLTF. The CDR3, as DNA: TGCGCCAGCAACCTGGGAGGCTCTGGGGCCAACGTCCTGACTTTC.

CDR3 in DNA: TGTGCCAGCAGTGCCGGGACTAGCGGGGCCCCGGGTAATGAGCAGTTCTTC. Its translation is CASSAGTSGAPGNEQFF. The chain uses TRBV27 and TRBJ2-1; 13 nucleotides align to TRBD2. The J segment lost 7 bases and the V segment lost 5 bases, leaving 11 bases of the junction unmatched. This CDR3 is built from 17 residues. Germline values: CDR1 MNHEY, CDR2 SMNVEV (reference sequence).

This clone was seen once. This sequence joins TRBV5-1 and TRBJ2-1; TRBD2 agrees at 8 bases. The CDR3 has 15 residues. Germline loops: CDR1 SGHRS, CDR2 YFSETQ. Trimming took 3 bases from V and 9 from J; bases not matched to a gene: 11. CDR3 DNA sequence: TGCGCCAGCAGCTCGGGAGGGAGTTGGGAAGGTGAGCAGTTCTTC. Its protein product is CASSSGGSWEGEQFF.

This clone has only a few counts. The V and J genes are TRBV2 and TRBJ2-5; 9 nucleotides match TRBD2. Trimming at V came to 6 bases and at J to 1 base, leaving 12 bases not matched to a gene. Germline CDR1 reads SNHLY; CDR2 reads FYNNEI. This CDR3 has 17 residues. The CDR3 DNA sequence: TGTGCCAGCAGGGGGTGGGGGCTAGCGGGGACCCAAGAGACCCAGTACTTC. This encodes CASRGWGLAGTQETQYF.

This clone was counted between two and nine times. This chain joins TRBV7-2 and TRBJ2-2, with 8 bases aligning to TRBD2. The CDR3 contains 15 residues. Trimming took 2 bases from V and 6 from J; bases not matched to a gene: 5. Germline values: CDR1 SGHTA, CDR2 FQGNSA. CDR3 loop: CASSLSRGGAGELFF. The DNA for the CDR3 is TGTGCCAGCAGCTTAAGTCGGGGGGGAGCCGGGGAGCTGTTTTTT.

The chain recombines TRBV4-1 with TRBJ1-2, with 7 bases fitting TRBD1. Germline V gene sequence: CDR1 MGHRA, CDR2 YSYEKL. The CDR3 has 15 amino acids. Losses at the gene ends were 0 bases for V and 4 bases for J; bases not matched to a gene: 5. In DNA, the CDR3 is TGCGCCAGCAGCCAAGAGAGACAGGGAAGCTATGGCTACACCTTC. Its translation: CASSQERQGSYGYTF.

The CDR3 spells CASSPRGSYNNEQFF. DNA of the CDR3: TGTGCCAGCAGTCCCCGGGGTAGTTATAACAATGAGCAGTTCTTC. The chain employs TRBV28 and TRBJ2-1, with D possibly TRBD2 on 5 matching bases. Trimming pared 5 bases from V and 5 bases from J, leaving 16 bases between. The CDR3 is made up of 15 amino acids. Germline lookup yields CDR1 MDHEN and CDR2 SYDVKM. The full variable domain, rest sourced from reference TRBV28 and TRBJ2-1, is DVKVTQSSRYLVKRTGEKVFLECVQDMDHENMFWYRQDPGLGLRLIYFSYDVKMKEKGDIPEGYSVSREKKERFSLILESASTNQTSMYLCASSPRGSYNNEQFFGPGTRLTVL.

The chain carries TRBV27 and TRBJ1-3; D possibly corresponds to TRBD1 (5 bases). Trimming pared 2 bases from V and 1 base from J, leaving 21 bases between. From germline, CDR1 is MNHEY and CDR2 SMNVEV (reference sequence). This CDR3 spans 19 amino acids. The CDR3 loop is CASSLIWRGRAFSGNTIYF. CDR3 nucleotides: TGTGCCAGCAGTTTAATCTGGCGAGGCAGGGCCTTTTCTGGAAACACCATATATTTT.

This chain connects TRBV27 to TRBJ2-1; a weak D match, TRBD1 (5 bases). The CDR3 is 12 amino acids. V was trimmed by 2 bases and J by 12 bases, leaving 11 bases between them. Germline loops: CDR1 MNHEY, CDR2 SMNVEV (reference sequence). The CDR3 region is CASSLQGRVQFF. The CDR3 nucleotides read TGTGCCAGCAGTTTACAGGGAAGGGTGCAGTTCTTC.

This chain connects TRBV11-3 to TRBJ2-1, with a possible D match to TRBD2 (5 bases). CDR1 and CDR2 (germline): SGHNT, YENEEA. V gave up 5 bases and J gave up 7 bases, with 18 bases separating them. The CDR3 extends over 15 amino acids. The CDR3 reads CASSPSAGLTNEQFF. The CDR3 coding sequence is TGTGCCAGCAGCCCCTCGGCAGGACTTACGAATGAGCAGTTCTTC.

V usage is TRBV6-5 and J usage is TRBJ2-7, with D perhaps matching TRBD2 (6 bases). The V gene's germline CDR1 is MNHEY and CDR2 SVGAGI. The CDR3 length is 14 residues. The V end was cut by 6 bases, the J end by 9 bases, with 21 bases between. The CDR3 nucleotides read TGTGCCAGCAGACACCGGGGAGGTACTCTGGGGCAGTACTTC. This translates into CASRHRGGTLGQYF.

The V and J genes are TRBV6-5 and TRBJ2-7; possible D gene TRBD1, 6 bases. This CDR3 is built from 13 residues. The V and J ends lost 5 bases and 6 bases respectively, with 14 bases between them. The germline CDR1 and CDR2 sequences are MNHEY and SVGAGI. The CDR3 nucleotides are TGTGCCAGCAGTCCCCGACAGGCGGTCGAGCAGTACTTC. It codes for CASSPRQAVEQYF.

V usage is TRBV2 and J usage is TRBJ1-1; D remains unclear. V lost 4 bases, J lost 0 bases, and 9 bases lay in between. Germline V gene data show CDR1 as SNHLY and CDR2 as FYNNEI. The CDR3 sequence is 14 residues long. The CDR3 spells CASSVGGMNTEAFF. In DNA, the CDR3 is TGTGCCAGCAGTGTCGGAGGGATGAACACTGAAGCTTTCTTT. Full variable domain (missing parts from reference TRBV2 and TRBJ1-1): EPEVTQTPSHQVTQMGQEVILRCVPISNHLYFYWYRQILGQKVEFLVSFYNNEISEKSEIFDDQFSVERPDGSNFTLKIRSTKLEDSAMYFCASSVGGMNTEAFFGQGTRLTVV.

The V and J genes are TRBV11-2 and TRBJ1-1; the D is unclear. Trimming took off 1 base at V and 1 base at J, with 4 bases between the two ends. Germline-derived CDR1 and CDR2 are SGHAT and FQNNGV. CDR3 length: 13 amino acids. For the CDR3, the DNA is TGTGCCAGCAGCTTAGGACAGAACACTGAAGCTTTCTTT. As protein: CASSLGQNTEAFF.

The chain employs TRBV29-1 and TRBJ2-7; 8 nucleotides line up with TRBD1. Trimming at V came to 7 bases and at J to 0 bases, leaving 11 bases not matched to a gene. Per germline, CDR1 SQVTM and CDR2 ANQGSEA. The length of the CDR3 is 15 residues. The CDR3 here is CSASTGGRSSYEQYF. The CDR3, as DNA: TGCAGCGCCAGCACAGGGGGGAGATCCTCCTACGAGCAGTACTTC.